The clone carrying this TCR beta chain was counted a few times. Its target is unknown. The source material, RNA transcripts, was used to amplify TCR beta CDR3 regions. The TCR CDR3 was amplified in a first-round RT-PCR using the HTBI primer set. TCRdb passed the multiplex PCR reads through MiXCR, listing each CDR3 protein once. The sample has 550,000 to 800,000 distinct CDR3 sequences; around 15% are singletons. The data originate from a study of T cells in Graves' hyperthyroidism and ophthalmopathy. Findings of the study overall: Through a model of 13 V-J features, ophthalmopathy was separated from stable hyperthyroidism.

The study excluded patients with uncontrolled infection, other autoimmune disease, pregnancy or lactation. Source material for PBMCs was about 10 ml fresh peripheral blood. V dropped 0 bases and J dropped 5 bases, with 5 bases sitting between them. Germline assignment: CDR1 MNHEY and CDR2 SVGAGI. The CDR3 length is 13 residues. The V gene is TRBV6-5, the J gene TRBJ2-1; no definite D call. Sequenced sample: blood. The sequence was collected from a man over 45 with Graves' hyperthyroidism. The CDR3 spells CASSYSFHNEQFF. Written as DNA, the CDR3 is TGTGCCAGCAGTTACTCTTTCCACAATGAGCAGTTCTTC.